A selection of T cell receptor beta chains follows, all from one sample in a study of T-cell memory formation after mild COVID-19. TCRdb called the 5' RACE reads again in MiXCR, with one record for every CDR3 protein. Of 120,000 or so distinct CDR3 sequences listed, 5% to 6.5% were seen once; the top ten hold 2% to 2.5%. The sequenced material came from PBMCs or a T cell subset sorted from them (not recorded which). The receptors were sampled from an adult woman who had mild COVID-19 (a few samples of this study predate the infection). Cell type and time point are not known. The CDR3 runs from the conserved cysteine through the conserved F or W. Fields, in order: clone size, J gene, V gene, D gene, CDR3 DNA, CDR3 protein. D genes are given only for firm matches. Clone sizes are given selectively: once, few, many, or a class where the clone is expanded.

abundance: NA
j_gene: TRBJ2-2
v_gene: TRBV4-1
d_gene: TRBD2
CDR3nt: TGCGCCAGCAGCGTCGCGGGGGGGGACACCGGGGAGCTGTTTTTT
CDR3aa: CASSVAGGDTGELFF

abundance: many
j_gene: TRBJ2-2
v_gene: TRBV11-3
d_gene: TRBD1
CDR3nt: TGTGCCAGCAGCTCGGGACAGGGCAGCACCGGGGAGCTGTTTTTT
CDR3aa: CASSSGQGSTGELFF

abundance: few
j_gene: TRBJ2-3
v_gene: TRBV6-1
d_gene: NA
CDR3nt: TGTGCCAGCAGCACTTTACGGGGGGCCGTCACAGATACGCAGTATTTT
CDR3aa: CASSTLRGAVTDTQYF

abundance: few
j_gene: TRBJ2-3
v_gene: TRBV12-3/TRBV12-4
d_gene: NA
CDR3nt: TGTGCCACTGGGGGGAGCACAGATACGCAGTATTTT
CDR3aa: CATGGSTDTQYF

abundance: many
j_gene: TRBJ2-5
v_gene: TRBV12-3/TRBV12-4
d_gene: NA
CDR3nt: TGTGCCAGCAGTCCAGGGATGCTGGGGACCCAGTACTTC
CDR3aa: CASSPGMLGTQYF

abundance: few
j_gene: TRBJ2-7
v_gene: TRBV19
d_gene: NA
CDR3nt: TGTGCCAGTAGCGAGTACAGGGTTAGCTACGAGCAGTACTTC
CDR3aa: CASSEYRVSYEQYF

abundance: NA
j_gene: TRBJ1-1
v_gene: TRBV12-3/TRBV12-4
d_gene: NA
CDR3nt: TGTGCCAGCATCCGGGCCCAAATGAACACTGAAGCTTTCTTT
CDR3aa: CASIRAQMNTEAFF

abundance: many
j_gene: TRBJ2-5
v_gene: TRBV5-1
d_gene: TRBD1
CDR3nt: TGCGCCAGCAGCCAAACAGGGGGCTTTGAGACCCAGTACTTC
CDR3aa: CASSQTGGFETQYF

abundance: NA
j_gene: TRBJ1-3
v_gene: TRBV2
d_gene: NA
CDR3nt: NA
CDR3aa: CASSVFGAGNTIYF

abundance: NA
j_gene: TRBJ1-6
v_gene: TRBV7-9
d_gene: TRBD1
CDR3nt: TGTGCCAGCAGCCCAGGGGGTATATTGGCTTCACCCCTCCACTTT
CDR3aa: CASSPGGILASPLHF

abundance: NA
j_gene: TRBJ2-7
v_gene: TRBV20-1
d_gene: TRBD2
CDR3nt: TGCAGTGCCTCGGGACTAGCGGCGTCGCAATCCTACGAGCAGTACTTC
CDR3aa: CSASGLAASQSYEQYF

abundance: NA
j_gene: TRBJ2-7
v_gene: TRBV6-2/TRBV6-3
d_gene: TRBD1
CDR3nt: TGTGCCAGCAGTTACCCCCGGACAGGGACAAGCGAGCAGTACTTC
CDR3aa: CASSYPRTGTSEQYF

abundance: NA
j_gene: TRBJ2-6
v_gene: TRBV7-9
d_gene: TRBD1
CDR3nt: TGTGCCAGCAGCATGGGACGGACAGGGGGCGATTTAACTGGGGCCAACGTCCTGACTTTC
CDR3aa: CASSMGRTGGDLTGANVLTF

abundance: many
j_gene: TRBJ2-4
v_gene: TRBV4-1
d_gene: NA
CDR3nt: TGCGCCAGCAGCCATAAAAACATTCAGTACTTC
CDR3aa: CASSHKNIQYF

abundance: many
j_gene: TRBJ2-7
v_gene: TRBV10-3
d_gene: NA
CDR3nt: TGTGCCATCAGTGAAGCCTACGAGCAGTACTTC
CDR3aa: CAISEAYEQYF

abundance: few
j_gene: TRBJ1-1
v_gene: TRBV20-1
d_gene: NA
CDR3nt: TGCAGTGCTAGAGATCCGGGATCCACTGAAGCTTTCTTT
CDR3aa: CSARDPGSTEAFF

abundance: few
j_gene: TRBJ1-1
v_gene: TRBV30
d_gene: NA
CDR3nt: TGTGCCTGGAGCGGGCGGACGAACACTGAAGCTTTCTTT
CDR3aa: CAWSGRTNTEAFF

abundance: few
j_gene: TRBJ2-3
v_gene: TRBV29-1
d_gene: NA
CDR3nt: TGCAGCGTAGTGCGAGATTCTAGCACAGATACGCAGTATTTT
CDR3aa: CSVVRDSSTDTQYF

abundance: many
j_gene: TRBJ2-1
v_gene: TRBV5-5
d_gene: NA
CDR3nt: TGTGCCAGCAGCGCCGTCCCAGGGAGAGAGCAGTTCTTC
CDR3aa: CASSAVPGREQFF

abundance: NA
j_gene: TRBJ1-1
v_gene: TRBV12-3/TRBV12-4
d_gene: NA
CDR3nt: TGTGCCAGCAGTTGGCATCCCGGGGGGAGGACTGAAGCTTTCTTT
CDR3aa: CASSWHPGGRTEAFF

abundance: few
j_gene: TRBJ1-2
v_gene: TRBV18
d_gene: NA
CDR3nt: TGTGCCAGCTCAGAACAAGCTGGCTACACCTTC
CDR3aa: CASSEQAGYTF

abundance: NA
j_gene: TRBJ1-4
v_gene: TRBV20-1
d_gene: NA
CDR3nt: TGCAGTGTTCGAAGTACAGGGAGGGGTGAAAAGCTGTTTTTT
CDR3aa: CSVRSTGRGEKLFF

abundance: few
j_gene: TRBJ2-7
v_gene: TRBV11-2
d_gene: TRBD1
CDR3nt: TGTGCCAGCAGCTTATCGGCGGGGACAGGAACCTCCTACGAGCAGTACTTC
CDR3aa: CASSLSAGTGTSYEQYF